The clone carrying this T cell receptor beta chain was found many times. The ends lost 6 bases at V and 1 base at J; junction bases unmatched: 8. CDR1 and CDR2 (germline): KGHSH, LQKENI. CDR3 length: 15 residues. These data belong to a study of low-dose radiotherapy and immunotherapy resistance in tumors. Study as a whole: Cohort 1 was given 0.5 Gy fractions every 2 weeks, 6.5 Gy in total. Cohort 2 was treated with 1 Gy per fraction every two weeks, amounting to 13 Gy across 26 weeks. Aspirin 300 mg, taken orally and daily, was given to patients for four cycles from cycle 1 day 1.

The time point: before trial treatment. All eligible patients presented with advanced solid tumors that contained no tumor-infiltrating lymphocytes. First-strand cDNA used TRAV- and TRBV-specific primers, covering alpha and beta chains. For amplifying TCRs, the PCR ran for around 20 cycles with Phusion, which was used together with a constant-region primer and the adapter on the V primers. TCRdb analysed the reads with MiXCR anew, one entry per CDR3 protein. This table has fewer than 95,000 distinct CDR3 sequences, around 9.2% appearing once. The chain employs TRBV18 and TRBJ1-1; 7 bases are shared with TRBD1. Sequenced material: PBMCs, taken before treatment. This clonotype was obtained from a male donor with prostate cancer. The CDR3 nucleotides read TGTGCCAGCTCCCAAATACAGGGGCCGAACACTGAAGCTTTCTTT. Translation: CASSQIQGPNTEAFF.